This T cell receptor (beta chain) was found in a study of cytomegalovirus exposure and HLA in healthy donors. Details on this clone: The antigen remains undetermined.

This table comes from immunoSEQ multiplex PCR, and its TCRdb copy is limited to in-frame clones, with some not included. The sample yields about 240,000 clones, just under 90% seen once. Study-wide points: Reports showed the classifier diagnosing cytomegalovirus status with high specificity and sensitivity.

Deletions cut 4 bases from V and 4 bases from J, with 22 bases between. This CDR3 is built from 17 residues. Germline assignment: CDR1 SGHTA and CDR2 FQGNSA. Sequenced sample: PBMCs. This TCR derives from a man aged 18 to 35 in good health and CMV-seronegative. This chain joins TRBV7-2 and TRBJ1-2; TRBD1 might be the D (5 bases). CDR3 nucleotide sequence: TGTGCCAGCAGCTCCGACCCAGGGCAGGGTGAACTCTATGGCTACACCTTC. Amino acid sequence: CASSSDPGQGELYGYTF.